These 18 T cell receptor beta chains share one sample of origin, sequenced in a study of T cells in women clearing cervical HPV infection. Only in-frame clones appear in the TCRdb table, and some are missing; sequencing was by immunoSEQ multiplex PCR. The sample's table shows roughly 48,000 clones. What was sequenced was blood buffy coat. Receptors were obtained from a woman aged 18-69 years with a cervical HPV16 infection that either progressed to CIN3+ or cleared (not recorded which).

The CDR3 region is CASRFTYPSNDEQFF. The DNA read from the CDR3 is TGCGCCAGCAGATTTACCTACCCCTCGAACGATGAG. V gene TRBV5-1 combines with J gene TRBJ2-1; D not resolved. The read ends 3 residues shy of where the CDR3 ends; the end is completed using the germline J gene. The V end was cut by 5 bases, the J end by 8 bases, with 20 bases between. The CDR3 covers 15 residues. Germline lookup yields CDR1 SGHRS and CDR2 YFSETQ.

Turning to this clone: The read ends 3 residues early relative to the CDR3; the germline J gene fills the gap. The chain recombines TRBV12-3 or TRBV12-4 with TRBJ2-1; D remains ambiguous. The V end lost 2 bases, the J end lost 6 bases, and 5 bases lay between the germline ends. There are 12 residues in the CDR3. The sequenced CDR3 bases are TGTGCCAGCAGTTTATCCCGCAATGAG. It is translated as CASSLSRNE. The complete CDR3 reads CASSLSRNEQFF.

This CDR3 is CASSEALPGLGEKLFF. The covered CDR3 bases are TGTGCCAGCAGTGAAGCGCTTCCAGGGCTCGGTGAAAAA. This chain uses TRBV6-1 with TRBJ1-4; possibly TRBD1 for D (5 bases). Read coverage stops 3 residues before the CDR3 terminus; the germline J gene supplies the remainder. Germline CDR1 reads MNHNS; CDR2 reads SASEGT. V was clipped by 0 bases and J by 7 bases, with 15 bases between them. The CDR3 sequence is 16 residues long.

Points on this clone: One junction end disagrees with the germline gene, perhaps due to a read error. The DNA ends 3 residues before the CDR3 does, and the rest of the CDR3 is filled in from the germline J gene. The rearrangement uses TRBV4-2 and TRBJ2-1; the D gene is possibly TRBD2 (5 bases). Per the germline V gene, CDR1 is LGHNA and CDR2 is YNFKEQ. The CDR3 extends over 15 amino acids. CDR3 bases read: TGCGCCAGCAGCCCCCTTAGCGTATCCTACAATGAG. It codes for CASSPLSVSYNE. The CDR3 in full is CASSPLSVSYNEQFF.

CDR3 region: CASSKPGQGQHEQYF. The CDR3 DNA, read in part, is TGTGCCAGTAGTAAACCGGGACAGGGACAACACGAG. This chain links TRBV19 with TRBJ2-7; TRBD1 aligns across 9 bases. The read stops 3 residues short of the end of the CDR3; the missing end is completed from the germline J gene. CDR1 is LNHDA and CDR2 is SQIVND in the germline V gene (reference sequence). This CDR3 contains 15 residues. Trimming removed 4 bases from V and 5 bases from J; junction bases left unmatched: 9.

As for this clone: The read halts 3 residues ahead of the CDR3 end, with the missing end drawn from the germline J gene. The chain couples TRBV5-6 to TRBJ2-7; TRBD1 agrees at 9 bases. Germline trimming cut 2 bases from V and 1 base from J; bases unmatched to any gene: 1. Germline assignment: CDR1 SGHDT and CDR2 YYEEEE. CDR3 length equals 14 residues. CDR3: CASSFGTGSYEQYF. CDR3 DNA, as far as it was read: TGTGCCAGCAGCTTCGGGACAGGGTCCTACGAG.

With regard to this clone: The CDR3 end lies 3 residues beyond the end of the read and is filled in from the germline J gene. The chain is built from TRBV11-3 and TRBJ2-1, with 8 bases matching TRBD2. Germline values: CDR1 SGHNT, CDR2 YENEEA. J lost 7 bases, V lost 1 base, and 6 bases had no gene match. CDR3 length: 15 amino acids. The sequenced part of the CDR3 DNA is TGTGCCAGCAGCTTAGGCGGGGGGCCAAGGAATGAG. Translation: CASSLGGGPRNE. The entire CDR3 sequence reads CASSLGGGPRNEQFF.

About this clone itself: Read data end 3 residues before the CDR3 end; the end is taken from the germline J gene. The genes are TRBV4-2 and TRBJ2-7, with TRBD2 matching over 14 bases. J was trimmed by 3 bases and V by 5 bases; bases with no gene match: 3. CDR1 is LGHNA, CDR2 YNFKEQ, per germline. This CDR3 region has 15 residues. The CDR3 loop is CASSIGTSGGYEQYF. The sequenced part of the CDR3 DNA is TGTGCCAGCAGCATAGGGACTAGCGGGGGCTACGAG.

In regard to this clone: The CDR3 extends 3 residues past the end of the read, so its final part is completed from the germline J gene. The chain has TRBV28 and TRBJ1-4; D perhaps matches TRBD1 (6 bases). With 2 bases removed from V and 4 bases from J, the gap between germline ends came to 11 bases. Per germline, CDR1 MDHEN and CDR2 SYDVKM. The CDR3 consists of 15 residues. The chain's CDR3 is CASSLRTAGNEKLFF. The CDR3 DNA, read in part, is TGTGCCAGCAGTTTAAGGACAGCCGGTAATGAAAAA.

About this clone itself: The CDR3 end lies 3 residues beyond the end of the read and is filled in from the germline J gene. The chain is built from TRBV18 and TRBJ1-2, with D possibly matching TRBD1 (6 bases). V lost 3 bases to trimming and J lost 2 bases, with 16 bases between them. The CDR3 is made up of 16 amino acids. From germline, CDR1 is KGHSH and CDR2 LQKENI. Incomplete CDR3 DNA: TGTGCCAGCTCACCTTTCGCCGACAGGAGGAACTATGGC. As protein: CASSPFADRRNYG. The full CDR3 reads CASSPFADRRNYGYTF.

Turning to this clone: Read coverage stops 3 residues before the CDR3 terminus; the germline J gene supplies the remainder. The chain uses TRBV5-5 and TRBJ1-5; tentative D call: TRBD1 (5 bases). With 2 bases removed from V and 6 bases from J, the gap between germline ends came to 9 bases. There are 13 residues in the CDR3. Germline V gives CDR1 SGHKS, CDR2 YYEKEE (reference sequence). The sequenced CDR3 bases are TGTGCCAGCAGCTTAGTAGGGGCTCAGCCC. This gives the protein CASSLVGAQP. The whole CDR3 sequence reads CASSLVGAQPQHF.

The sequenced CDR3 bases are TGCAGTGCTAGAGATCCAGGACAGACTAATGAAAAA. Protein sequence: CSARDPGQTNEK. The entire CDR3 reads CSARDPGQTNEKLFF. The V and J genes are TRBV20-1 and TRBJ1-4; TRBD1 is a possible D gene (6 bases). The read ends 3 residues before the CDR3 terminus; that terminus is restored from the germline J gene. Germline V gene sequence: CDR1 DFQATT, CDR2 SNEGSKA (reference sequence). The CDR3 is 15 amino acids. Between the trimmed V and J ends, which lost 0 bases and 2 bases, there was a span of 10 bases.

A remark on this clone: The read terminates 3 residues before the CDR3 end, so the remaining end is supplied by the germline J gene. The rearrangement joins TRBV20-1 to TRBJ1-5; TRBD1 might be the D (6 bases). The CDR3 is made up of 13 amino acids. Trimming stripped 3 bases from V and 4 bases from J, with 10 bases between. Germline values: CDR1 DFQATT, CDR2 SNEGSKA (reference sequence). The covered CDR3 bases are TGCAGTGCTAGGCCAGGGGTTAATCAGCCC. Protein sequence: CSARPGVNQP. The entire CDR3 is CSARPGVNQPQHF.

A remark on this clone: The read finishes 3 residues shy of the CDR3 end, and the germline J gene is used to complete it. This sequence joins TRBV10-2 and TRBJ1-1; D call uncertain. CDR3 length: 13 amino acids. In germline, CDR1 is WSHSY, CDR2 SAAADI. Trimming left V 5 bases short and J 3 bases short, with 10 bases between. The sequenced part of the CDR3 DNA is TGCGCCAGCAGTCTCGAGAGGGACACTGAA. Its protein product is CASSLERDTE. The CDR3 as a whole reads CASSLERDTEAFF.

In regard to this clone: The read terminates 3 residues ahead of where the CDR3 ends, so the germline J gene completes it. The chain recombines TRBV2 with TRBJ2-5; no definite D call. V gave up 5 bases and J gave up 5 bases, with 15 bases separating them. The CDR3 has 14 amino acids. Germline loops: CDR1 SNHLY, CDR2 FYNNEI. The CDR3 here is CASSPYTNVETQYF. The CDR3 DNA, read in part, is TGTGCCAGCAGTCCTTATACTAATGTGGAGACC.

With regard to this clone: The read terminates 3 residues ahead of where the CDR3 ends, so the germline J gene completes it. The chain joins TRBV5-4 to TRBJ1-1, with D possibly matching TRBD1 (5 bases). Trimming removed 1 base from V and 2 bases from J, with 12 bases in between. This CDR3 is built from 15 residues. From germline, CDR1 is SGHNT and CDR2 YYREEE (reference sequence). The CDR3 loop is CASSLPDNYNTEAFF. CDR3 bases read: TGTGCCAGCAGCTTGCCGGACAACTATAACACTGAA.

Details on this clone: The read gets to within 3 residues of the CDR3 end, and the germline J gene fills in the rest. This chain connects TRBV20-1 to TRBJ1-1; the match to TRBD1 covers 7 bases. Germline loops: CDR1 DFQATT, CDR2 SNEGSKA (reference sequence). This CDR3 has 14 residues. Trimming cost V 5 bases and J 0 bases; bases outside gene matches: 6. The sequenced part of the CDR3 DNA is TGCAGTGCTGAGGGGGCAGGGTTGAACACTGAA. It translates to CSAEGAGLNTE. The CDR3 reads in full as CSAEGAGLNTEAFF.

Turning to this clone: The read falls 3 residues short of the CDR3 end, and the missing part is taken from the germline J gene. V and J are TRBV5-1 and TRBJ2-5, with TRBD2 matching over 7 bases. Losses at the gene ends were 1 base for V and 5 bases for J; bases not matched to a gene: 5. Germline CDR1 SGHRS, CDR2 YFSETQ. The CDR3 spans 14 residues. The sequenced part of the CDR3 DNA is TGCGCCAGCAGCTTGTGGGGGGGAATGGAGACC. Protein: CASSLWGGMET. The full CDR3 sequence reads CASSLWGGMETQYF. Based on the CDR3 plus reference TRBV5-1 and TRBJ2-5, the full variable domain is KAGVTQTPRYLIKTRGQQVTLSCSPISGHRSVSWYQQTPGQGLQFLFEYFSETQRNKGNFPGRFSGRQFSNSRSEMNVSTLELGDSALYLCASSLWGGMETQYFGPGTRLLVL.